A single sample gave rise to the 27 T cell receptor beta chains below, sequenced in a study of CD8 T cells in ankylosing spondylitis. TCRdb re-called the 5' RACE reads with MiXCR, one entry per CDR3 protein. The repertoire consists of around 180,000 distinct CDR3 sequences, with roughly 18% occurring once and the leading ten covering around 4.5%. Sequencing input: blood, either unsorted or a sorted T cell fraction (not recorded which). The receptors originated from a male donor aged 10 to 35 with ankylosing spondylitis or in good health (not recorded which).

This clonotype was counted ten times or more. V usage is TRBV4-3 and J usage is TRBJ2-1; 8 nucleotides line up with TRBD2. The trim removed 0 bases at V and 4 bases at J, leaving 11 bases unmatched. The CDR3 has 18 amino acids. Germline-derived CDR1 and CDR2 are LGHNA and YSLEER. This CDR3 reads CASSQEWAAGVEYNEQFF. In DNA, the CDR3 is TGCGCCAGCAGCCAAGAGTGGGCAGCGGGAGTTGAATACAATGAGCAGTTCTTC.

Many counts were recorded for this clonotype. This sequence joins TRBV5-1 and TRBJ1-1; TRBD1 is a possible D gene (5 bases). The CDR3 extends over 13 amino acids. The germline CDR1 and CDR2 sequences are SGHRS and YFSETQ. V was pared by 4 bases and J by 6 bases, with 13 bases between. DNA for the CDR3: TGCGCCAGCAGCCCATCGGGGACCCCTGAAGCTTTCTTT. Protein sequence: CASSPSGTPEAFF.

The gene calls are TRBV10-3 and TRBJ2-1; 10 bases map to TRBD2. J was trimmed by 5 bases and V by 4 bases; bases with no gene match: 2. Germline assignment: CDR1 ENHRY and CDR2 SYGVKD. This CDR3 is built from 14 residues. The CDR3 is CAISGLAGNNEQFF. The CDR3 DNA sequence: TGTGCCATCAGTGGACTAGCGGGTAACAATGAGCAGTTCTTC.

A few counts support this clonotype. The CDR3 here is CASSPRLGLAGDFNEQFF. DNA of the CDR3: TGTGCCAGCAGCCCTAGGCTAGGACTAGCGGGAGACTTCAATGAGCAGTTCTTC. The chain joins TRBV11-2 to TRBJ2-1; TRBD2 agrees at 13 bases. Germline-derived CDR1 and CDR2 are SGHAT and FQNNGV. This CDR3 contains 18 residues. The trim removed 5 bases at V and 6 bases at J, leaving 13 bases unmatched. The full variable domain, in which reference TRBV11-2 and TRBJ2-1 provide the parts outside the CDR3, is EAGVAQSPRYKIIEKRQSVAFWCNPISGHATLYWYQQILGQGPKLLIQFQNNGVVDDSQLPKDRFSAERLKGVDSTLKIQPAKLEDSAVYLCASSPRLGLAGDFNEQFFGPGTRLTVL.

As DNA, the CDR3 is TGTGCCACCAGTGATTTCAGGAGGTTTGAGCAGTTCTTC. As protein: CATSDFRRFEQFF. The chain joins TRBV24-1 to TRBJ2-1; a possible D gene is TRBD2 (5 bases). Germline loops: CDR1 KGHDR, CDR2 SFDVKD. Trimming cost V 1 base and J 9 bases, with 9 bases left between them. The CDR3 is 13 residues long.

This clonotype was seen ten or more times. V is TRBV27 and J is TRBJ1-2; D is perhaps TRBD1 (5 bases). Germline lookup yields CDR1 MNHEY and CDR2 SMNVEV (reference sequence). V was shortened by 2 bases and J by 8 bases, with 12 bases between the two germline ends. This CDR3 is 13 amino acids long. The chain's CDR3 is CASSLGGGRGYTF. CDR3 nucleotide sequence: TGTGCCAGCAGTTTAGGTGGGGGAAGGGGCTACACCTTC.

CDR3 residues: CASSYSRVAGPYEQYF. In DNA form, the CDR3 reads TGTGCCAGCAGTTACTCGAGGGTAGCGGGACCCTACGAGCAGTACTTC. The chain employs TRBV6-5 and TRBJ2-7, with 8 bases matching TRBD2. The CDR3 spans 16 residues. Germline loops: CDR1 MNHEY, CDR2 SVGAGI. V lost 0 bases to trimming and J lost 2 bases; unmatched junction nucleotides: 6.

This clonotype has just one count. The chain couples TRBV11-2 to TRBJ1-1, with D unclear. Germline V lookup: CDR1 SGHAT, CDR2 FQNNGV. The CDR3 loop spans 13 amino acids. V lost 5 bases, J lost 1 base, and 8 bases lay in between. CDR3 residues: CASSERRNTEAFF. The CDR3, as DNA: TGTGCCAGCAGCGAACGACGGAACACTGAAGCTTTCTTT.

This clonotype was counted at least ten times. The chain uses TRBV27 and TRBJ2-7; a possible D gene is TRBD2 (5 bases). The CDR3 totals 13 residues. The germline V gene encodes CDR1 MNHEY and CDR2 SMNVEV (reference sequence). V lost 3 bases to trimming and J lost 0 bases, with 6 bases between them. In DNA, the CDR3 is TGTGCCAGCAGTTTTCGGGGCTCCTACGAGCAGTACGTC. Amino acid sequence: CASSFRGSYEQYV.

This clonotype was recorded at least ten times. The genes are TRBV19 and TRBJ1-2; TRBD1 matches 7 bases. The V and J ends lost 4 bases and 3 bases, in that order; junction bases with no gene match: 2. The CDR3 has 13 residues. Germline loops: CDR1 LNHDA, CDR2 SQIVND (reference sequence). The CDR3 loop reads CASSTDRYYGYTF. The CDR3 DNA is TGTGCCAGTAGTACGGACAGGTACTATGGCTACACCTTC.

The genes are TRBV9 and TRBJ2-1; TRBD2 matches 9 bases. From germline, CDR1 is SGDLS and CDR2 YYNGEE. The CDR3 contains 16 residues. The trim removed 4 bases at V and 8 bases at J, leaving 13 bases unmatched. The CDR3 sequence is CASSSEAGLALHEQFF. The CDR3 DNA sequence: TGTGCCAGCAGCTCGGAGGCGGGACTAGCATTGCATGAGCAGTTCTTC.

This clonotype was picked up many times. The chain recombines TRBV28 with TRBJ2-5; D tentatively reads TRBD1 or TRBD2 (5 bases each). The V gene lost 5 bases and the J gene lost 5 bases, with 15 bases spanning the gap. The CDR3 is 14 amino acids. The germline V gene has CDR1 MDHEN and CDR2 SYDVKM. For the CDR3, the DNA is TGTGCCAGCAGTCCCTGGCCGGGGCGGGAGACCCAGTACTTC. It is translated as CASSPWPGRETQYF.

The gene calls are TRBV6-5 and TRBJ2-1, with a possible D match to TRBD2 (6 bases). This CDR3 is 14 amino acids long. V dropped 3 bases and J dropped 6 bases, with 12 bases sitting between them. Per the germline V gene, CDR1 is MNHEY and CDR2 is SVGAGI. CDR3 protein: CASSYPGGGNEQFF. The CDR3 DNA reads as TGTGCCAGCAGTTATCCCGGGGGAGGCAATGAGCAGTTCTTC.

This clonotype was observed many times. V usage is TRBV12-3 or TRBV12-4 and J usage is TRBJ1-5; 10 nucleotides align to TRBD1. V lost 5 bases and J lost 2; bases outside the gene matches: 3. The CDR3 is 15 residues long. The CDR3 DNA sequence: TGTGCCAGCAGTGCCGGGACAGGGGGCAATCAGCCCCAGCATTTT. Its protein is CASSAGTGGNQPQHF.

This clonotype came up many times. This chain links TRBV18 with TRBJ1-5, with D possibly being TRBD1 (5 bases). The CDR3 is 14 residues long. From germline, CDR1 is KGHSH and CDR2 LQKENI. V dropped 3 bases and J dropped 5 bases, with 11 bases sitting between them. CDR3 bases: TGTGCCAGCTCACCCCAGGGAGCGGATCAGCCCCAGCATTTT. It encodes CASSPQGADQPQHF.

This clonotype was seen repeatedly, ten times or more. This sequence joins TRBV13 and TRBJ2-7; 11 bases map to TRBD2. V shed 0 bases and J 1 base; nucleotides not matched to a gene: 5. Germline V gene lookup returns CDR1 PRHDT and CDR2 FYEKMQ (reference sequence). The CDR3 loop spans 17 amino acids. The CDR3 protein is CASSLGPSGRNSYEQYF. For the CDR3, the DNA is TGTGCCAGCAGCTTAGGGCCTAGCGGGAGGAATTCCTACGAGCAGTACTTC.

The chain employs TRBV20-1 and TRBJ2-7; 14 nucleotides agree with TRBD2. Germline CDR1 reads DFQATT; CDR2 reads SNEGSKA (reference sequence). After removal of 6 bases from V and 4 bases from J, the junction contained 8 bases not matched to a gene. CDR3 size: 15 residues. This chain's CDR3 is CSARSGTSGSYEQYF. CDR3 DNA sequence: TGCAGTGCCAGATCCGGGACTAGCGGGAGTTACGAGCAGTACTTC.

This chain connects TRBV10-3 to TRBJ1-1; 7 nucleotides align to TRBD1. CDR1 is ENHRY, CDR2 SYGVKD, per germline. This CDR3 has 12 amino acids. The V and J ends lost 10 bases and 1 base, in that order; junction bases with no gene match: 3. CDR3 nucleotides: TGTGCCACCGGGACAGCGAACACTGAAGCTTTCTTT. It translates to CATGTANTEAFF.

This clonotype was counted at least ten times. The V call is TRBV5-5, the J call TRBJ1-4, with a tentative D call TRBD1 (6 bases). The CDR3 runs 14 residues. Germline V CDR1 and CDR2: SGHKS, YYEKEE (reference sequence). V lost 1 base, J lost 4 bases, and 8 bases lay in between. The DNA for the CDR3 is TGTGCCAGCAGCTTGACAGGGAATAATGAAAAACTGTTTTTT. Protein sequence: CASSLTGNNEKLFF.

This clonotype was detected many times. CDR3 nucleotides: TGTGCCAGCAGTCCTGGACTAGTTAGCAACGAGCAGTACGTC. Its protein product is CASSPGLVSNEQYV. V is TRBV27 and J is TRBJ2-7; 7 bases line up with TRBD2. V shed 5 bases and J 5 bases; nucleotides not matched to a gene: 9. Germline values: CDR1 MNHEY, CDR2 SMNVEV (reference sequence). The CDR3 extends over 14 amino acids.

This clonotype was picked up many times. This chain links TRBV20-1 with TRBJ1-1; TRBD1 agrees at 9 bases. This CDR3 is built from 17 residues. Germline V gene data show CDR1 as DFQATT and CDR2 as SNEGSKA (reference sequence). V gave up 5 bases and J gave up 5 bases; unmatched junction bases: 18. The CDR3 nucleotides read TGCAGTGCTCCGGCTACAGGGGGCGCCGAGCGTTTTACTGAAGCTTTCTTT. Its translation: CSAPATGGAERFTEAFF.

The chain recombines TRBV29-1 with TRBJ2-2, with D unresolved. The CDR3 sequence is 14 residues long. V was clipped by 4 bases and J by 2 bases, with 11 bases between them. Germline values: CDR1 SQVTM, CDR2 ANQGSEA. The CDR3 DNA reads as TGCAGCGTTGGAAGGCGGAGCAACACCGGGGAGCTGTTTTTT. Amino acids: CSVGRRSNTGELFF.

This clonotype was observed a single time. The gene calls are TRBV4-2 and TRBJ2-5; D perhaps matches TRBD1 (5 bases). The CDR3 totals 15 residues. The V end was cut by 0 bases, the J end by 1 base, with 9 bases between. Germline-derived CDR1 and CDR2 are LGHNA and YNFKEQ. Here the CDR3 reads CASSQEGVGQETQYF. Written as DNA, the CDR3 is TGTGCCAGCAGCCAAGAAGGGGTAGGCCAAGAGACCCAGTACTTC.

The chain has TRBV29-1 and TRBJ2-7; perhaps D is TRBD1 or TRBD2 (5 bases each). The germline V gene encodes CDR1 SQVTM and CDR2 ANQGSEA. This CDR3 contains 12 residues. The V and J ends lost 5 bases and 3 bases respectively, with 11 bases between them. The CDR3 is CSVQGPHYEQYV. The CDR3 DNA follows: TGCAGCGTTCAGGGACCGCACTACGAGCAGTACGTC.

This clonotype occurred many times. The V gene is TRBV5-1, the J gene TRBJ2-2; D not resolved. Germline CDR1 and CDR2: SGHRS and YFSETQ. The CDR3 consists of 14 residues. With 2 bases removed from V and 0 bases from J, the gap between germline ends came to 5 bases. The CDR3 DNA is TGCGCCAGCAGCTTCGGACCGAACACCGGGGAGCTGTTTTTT. Residues: CASSFGPNTGELFF.

At least ten counts were recorded for this clonotype. The genes are TRBV29-1 and TRBJ2-7; 9 nucleotides match TRBD1. This CDR3 spans 13 amino acids. Germline V gene lookup returns CDR1 SQVTM and CDR2 ANQGSEA. V lost 6 bases, J lost 7 bases, and 10 bases stayed unmatched. The CDR3: CSVDGQGSVEQYF. The CDR3 bases are TGCAGCGTAGATGGACAGGGGAGCGTGGAGCAGTACTTC.

This clonotype was counted many times. The rearrangement joins TRBV20-1 to TRBJ2-2; 10 bases map to TRBD1. CDR1 is DFQATT and CDR2 is SNEGSKA in the germline V gene (reference sequence). CDR3 length equals 17 residues. With V trimmed by 1 base and J by 5 bases, 10 bases remained unmatched. CDR3 nucleotide sequence: TGCAGTGCTAGAGGAGACAGGGGGCGCATGGCTACCGGGGAGCTGTTTTTT. Translation gives CSARGDRGRMATGELFF.